This TCR beta chain comes out of a study of siplizumab effects on memory and regulatory T cells. In its sample, this clone was seen a few times. Antigen unknown. Assay: immunoSEQ multiplex PCR; the TCRdb copy retains only in-frame clones and omits some. The sample carries tens of thousands of clones, 88% recorded once. Overall study results and limits: It was never confirmed that proliferating Tregs from siplizumab cultures were suppressive.

The V gene's germline CDR1 is MNHNS and CDR2 SASEGT. Losses at the gene ends were 5 bases for V and 9 bases for J; bases not matched to a gene: 10. This CDR3 is built from 14 residues. This TCR derives from a human donor in good health. The J gene is TRBJ1-5, the V gene TRBV6-1; the match to TRBD1 covers 7 bases. The sample taken for sequencing was Tregs sorted from blood. The CDR3 sequence: CASSPQGGSGPQHF. The CDR3 region has the DNA TGTGCCAGCAGTCCCCAGGGGGGATCGGGGCCCCAGCATTTT.